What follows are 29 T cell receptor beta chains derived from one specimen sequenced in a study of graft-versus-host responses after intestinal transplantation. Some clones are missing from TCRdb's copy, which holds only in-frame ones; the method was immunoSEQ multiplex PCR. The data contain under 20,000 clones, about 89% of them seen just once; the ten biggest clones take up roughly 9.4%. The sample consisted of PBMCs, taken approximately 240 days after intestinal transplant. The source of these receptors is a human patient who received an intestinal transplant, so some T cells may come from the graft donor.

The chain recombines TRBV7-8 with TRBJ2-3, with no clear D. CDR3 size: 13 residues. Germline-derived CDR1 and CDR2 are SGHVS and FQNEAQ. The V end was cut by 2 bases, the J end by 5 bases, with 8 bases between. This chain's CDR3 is CASSLLRLDTQYF. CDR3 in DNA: TGTGCCAGCAGCTTATTACGGTTAGATACGCAGTATTTT.

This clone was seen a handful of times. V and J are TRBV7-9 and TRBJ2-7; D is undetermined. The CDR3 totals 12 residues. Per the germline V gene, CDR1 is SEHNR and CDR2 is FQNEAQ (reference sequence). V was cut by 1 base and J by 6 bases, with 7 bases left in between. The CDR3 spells CASSLGNGEQYF. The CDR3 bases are TGTGCCAGCAGCTTAGGGAACGGCGAGCAGTACTTC.

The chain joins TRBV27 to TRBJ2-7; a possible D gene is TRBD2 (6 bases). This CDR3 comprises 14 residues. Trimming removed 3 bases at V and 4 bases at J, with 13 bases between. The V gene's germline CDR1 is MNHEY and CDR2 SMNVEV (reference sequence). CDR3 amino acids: CASSFSFGGYEQYF. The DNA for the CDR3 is TGTGCCAGCAGTTTCTCATTCGGGGGATACGAGCAGTACTTC.

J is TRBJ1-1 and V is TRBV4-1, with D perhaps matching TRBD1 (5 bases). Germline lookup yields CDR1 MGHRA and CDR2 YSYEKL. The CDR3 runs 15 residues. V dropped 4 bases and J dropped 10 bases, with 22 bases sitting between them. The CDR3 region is CASSRGVGGARSAFF. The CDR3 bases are TGCGCCAGCAGCCGGGGCGTTGGAGGCGCGCGTTCAGCTTTCTTT.

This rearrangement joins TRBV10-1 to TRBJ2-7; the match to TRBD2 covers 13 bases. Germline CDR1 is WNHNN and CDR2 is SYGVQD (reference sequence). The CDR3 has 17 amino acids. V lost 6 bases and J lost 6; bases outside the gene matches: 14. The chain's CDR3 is CASSAWTSGGPLGEQYF. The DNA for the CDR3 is TGCGCCAGCAGCGCGTGGACTAGCGGGGGCCCGTTGGGCGAGCAGTACTTC.

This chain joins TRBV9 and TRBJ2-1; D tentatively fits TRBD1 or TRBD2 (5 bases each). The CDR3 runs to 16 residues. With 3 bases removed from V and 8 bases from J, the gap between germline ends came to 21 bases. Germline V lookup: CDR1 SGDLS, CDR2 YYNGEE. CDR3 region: CASSALTTQGEHEQFF. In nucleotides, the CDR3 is TGTGCCAGCAGCGCCCTCACGACCCAGGGAGAACATGAGCAGTTCTTC.

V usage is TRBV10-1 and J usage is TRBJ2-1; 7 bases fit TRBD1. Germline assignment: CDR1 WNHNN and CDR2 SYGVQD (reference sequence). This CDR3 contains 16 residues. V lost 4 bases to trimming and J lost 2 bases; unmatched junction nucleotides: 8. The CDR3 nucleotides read TGCGCCAGCAGTGCCCCTACAGGGGCCCCCTACAATGAGCAGTTCTTC. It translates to CASSAPTGAPYNEQFF.

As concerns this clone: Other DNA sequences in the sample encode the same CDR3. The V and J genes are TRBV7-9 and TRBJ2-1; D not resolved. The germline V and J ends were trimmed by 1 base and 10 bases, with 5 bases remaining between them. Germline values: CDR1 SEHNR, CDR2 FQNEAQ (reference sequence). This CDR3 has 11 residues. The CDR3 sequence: CASSLGNEQFF. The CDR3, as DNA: TGTGCCAGCAGCTTAGGGAACGAGCAGTTCTTC.

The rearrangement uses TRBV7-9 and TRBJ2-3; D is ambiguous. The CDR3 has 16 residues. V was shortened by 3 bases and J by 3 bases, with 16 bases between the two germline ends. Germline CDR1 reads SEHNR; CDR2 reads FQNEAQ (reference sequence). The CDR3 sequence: CASSFIPDGETDTQYF. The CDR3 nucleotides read TGTGCCAGCAGCTTTATTCCGGACGGCGAGACAGATACGCAGTATTTT.

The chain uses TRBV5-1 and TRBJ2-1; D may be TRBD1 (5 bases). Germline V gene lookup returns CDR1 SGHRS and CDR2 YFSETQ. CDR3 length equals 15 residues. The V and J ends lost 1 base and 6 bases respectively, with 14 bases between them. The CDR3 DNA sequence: TGCGCCAGCAGCTTGCGTGGGGCTCAAGGCAATGAGCAGTTCTTC. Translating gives CASSLRGAQGNEQFF.

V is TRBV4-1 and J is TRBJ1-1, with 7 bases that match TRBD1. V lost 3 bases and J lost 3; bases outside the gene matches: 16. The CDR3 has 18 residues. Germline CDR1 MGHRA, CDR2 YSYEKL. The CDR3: CASSHAPDRAQKDTEAFF. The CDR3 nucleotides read TGCGCCAGCAGCCATGCACCCGACAGGGCACAAAAGGACACTGAAGCTTTCTTT.

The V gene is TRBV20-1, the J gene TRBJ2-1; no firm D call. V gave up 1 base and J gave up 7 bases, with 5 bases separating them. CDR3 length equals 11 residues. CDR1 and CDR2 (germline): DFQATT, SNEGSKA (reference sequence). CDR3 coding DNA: TGCAGTGCTAGAGGAATTAATGAGCAGTTCTTC. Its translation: CSARGINEQFF.

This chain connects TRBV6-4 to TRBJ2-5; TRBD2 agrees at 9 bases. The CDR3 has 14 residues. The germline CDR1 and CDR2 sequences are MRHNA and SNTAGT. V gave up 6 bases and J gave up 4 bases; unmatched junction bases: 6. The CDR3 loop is CASSPSGAPETQYF. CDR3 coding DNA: TGTGCCAGCAGCCCTAGCGGGGCCCCAGAGACCCAGTACTTC.

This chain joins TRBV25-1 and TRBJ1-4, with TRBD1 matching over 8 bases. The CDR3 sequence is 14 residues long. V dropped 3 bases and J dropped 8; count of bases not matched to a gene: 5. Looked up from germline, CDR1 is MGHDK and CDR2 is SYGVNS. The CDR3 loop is CASSEDRAREKLFF. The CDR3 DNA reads TGTGCCAGCAGTGAGGACAGGGCTCGCGAAAAACTGTTTTTT.

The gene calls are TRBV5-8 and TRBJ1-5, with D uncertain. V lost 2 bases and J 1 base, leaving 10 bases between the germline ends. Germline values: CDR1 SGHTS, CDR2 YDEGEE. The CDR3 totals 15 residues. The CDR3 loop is CASSLAGVSNQPQHF. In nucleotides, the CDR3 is TGTGCCAGCAGCTTAGCCGGGGTAAGCAATCAGCCCCAGCATTTT.

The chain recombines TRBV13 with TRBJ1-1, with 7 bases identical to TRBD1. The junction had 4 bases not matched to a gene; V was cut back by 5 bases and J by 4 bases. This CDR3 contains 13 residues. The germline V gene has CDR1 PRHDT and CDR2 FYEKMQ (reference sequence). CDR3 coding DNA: TGTGCCAGCAGCCTGGGACAGATCACTGAAGCTTTCTTT. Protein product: CASSLGQITEAFF.

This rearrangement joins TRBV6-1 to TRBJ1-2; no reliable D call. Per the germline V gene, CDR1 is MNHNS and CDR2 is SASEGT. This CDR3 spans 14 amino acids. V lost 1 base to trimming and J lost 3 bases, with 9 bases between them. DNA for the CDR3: TGTGCCAGCAGTGAAGTCGGCTGGGACTATGGCTACACCTTC. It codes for CASSEVGWDYGYTF.

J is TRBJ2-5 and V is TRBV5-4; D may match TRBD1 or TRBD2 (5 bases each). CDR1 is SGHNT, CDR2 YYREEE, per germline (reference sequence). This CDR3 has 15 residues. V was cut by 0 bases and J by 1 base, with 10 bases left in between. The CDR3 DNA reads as TGTGCCAGCAGCTTGGGGGGGATCATCCAAGAGACCCAGTACTTC. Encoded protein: CASSLGGIIQETQYF.

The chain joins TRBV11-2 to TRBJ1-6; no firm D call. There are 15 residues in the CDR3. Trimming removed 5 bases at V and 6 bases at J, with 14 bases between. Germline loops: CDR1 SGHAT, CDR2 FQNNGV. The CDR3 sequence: CASSRMGLVNSPLHF. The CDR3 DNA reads TGTGCCAGCAGCCGGATGGGCCTGGTTAATTCACCCCTCCACTTT.

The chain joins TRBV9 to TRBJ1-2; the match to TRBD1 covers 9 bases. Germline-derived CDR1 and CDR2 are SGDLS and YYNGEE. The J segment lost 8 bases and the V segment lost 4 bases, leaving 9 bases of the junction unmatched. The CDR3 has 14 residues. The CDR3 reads CASSPSRDRDGYTF. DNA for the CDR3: TGTGCCAGCAGCCCGTCCCGGGACAGGGACGGCTACACCTTC.

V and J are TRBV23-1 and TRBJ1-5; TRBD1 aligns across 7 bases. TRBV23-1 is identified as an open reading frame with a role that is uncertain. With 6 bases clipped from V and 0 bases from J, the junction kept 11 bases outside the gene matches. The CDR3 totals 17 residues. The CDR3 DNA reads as TGCGCCAGCAGGGAACGGGACAGTAAGAATAGCAATCAGCCCCAGCATTTT. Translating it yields CASRERDSKNSNQPQHF.

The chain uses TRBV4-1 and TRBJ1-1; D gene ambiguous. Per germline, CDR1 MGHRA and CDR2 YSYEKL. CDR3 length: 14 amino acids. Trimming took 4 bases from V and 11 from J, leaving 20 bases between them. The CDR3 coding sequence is TGCGCCAGCAGCCCCCCCTGGGTGGGCTTCGAGGCTTTCTTT. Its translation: CASSPPWVGFEAFF.

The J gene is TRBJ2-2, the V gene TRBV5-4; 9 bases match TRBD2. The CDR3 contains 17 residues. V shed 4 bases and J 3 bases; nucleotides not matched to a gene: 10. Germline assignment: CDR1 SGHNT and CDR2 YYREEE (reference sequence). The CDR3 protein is CASSLSGGTYYTGELFF. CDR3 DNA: TGTGCCAGCAGCCTTAGCGGGGGAACTTATTACACCGGGGAGCTGTTTTTT.

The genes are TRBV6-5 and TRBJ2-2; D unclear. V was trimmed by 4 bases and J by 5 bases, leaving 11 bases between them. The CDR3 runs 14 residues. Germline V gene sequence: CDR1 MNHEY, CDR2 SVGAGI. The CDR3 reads CASSFLRKTGELFF. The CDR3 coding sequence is TGTGCCAGCAGTTTCCTCAGGAAAACCGGGGAGCTGTTTTTT.

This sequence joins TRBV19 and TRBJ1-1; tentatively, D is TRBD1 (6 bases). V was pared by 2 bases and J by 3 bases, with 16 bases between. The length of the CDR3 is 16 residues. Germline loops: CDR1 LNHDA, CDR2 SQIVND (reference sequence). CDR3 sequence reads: CASSIRIQGRDTEAFF. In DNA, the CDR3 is TGTGCCAGTAGTATACGGATACAGGGTAGGGACACTGAAGCTTTCTTT.

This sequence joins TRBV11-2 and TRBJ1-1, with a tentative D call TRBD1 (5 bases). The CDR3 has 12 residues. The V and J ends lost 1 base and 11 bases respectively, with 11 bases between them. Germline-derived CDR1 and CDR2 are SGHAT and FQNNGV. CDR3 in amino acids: CASSLVSGRAFF. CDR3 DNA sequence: TGTGCCAGCAGCTTAGTTTCAGGGAGGGCTTTCTTT.

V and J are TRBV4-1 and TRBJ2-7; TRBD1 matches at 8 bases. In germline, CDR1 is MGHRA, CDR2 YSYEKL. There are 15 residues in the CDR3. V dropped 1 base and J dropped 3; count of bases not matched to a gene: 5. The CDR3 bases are TGCGCCAGCAGCCAAGGGGCAGGGGGCCTCTACGAGCAGTACTTC. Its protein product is CASSQGAGGLYEQYF.

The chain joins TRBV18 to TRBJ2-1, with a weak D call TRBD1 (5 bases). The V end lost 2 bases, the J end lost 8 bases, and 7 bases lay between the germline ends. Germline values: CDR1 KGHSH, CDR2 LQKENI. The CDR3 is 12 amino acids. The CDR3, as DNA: TGTGCCAGCTCACCAGACAGCTATGAGCAGTTCTTC. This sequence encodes CASSPDSYEQFF.

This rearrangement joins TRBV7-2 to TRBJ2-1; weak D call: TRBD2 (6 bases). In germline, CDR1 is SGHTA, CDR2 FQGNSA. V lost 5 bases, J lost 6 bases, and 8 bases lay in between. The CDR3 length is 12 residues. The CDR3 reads CASSRRGNEQFF. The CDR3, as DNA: TGTGCCAGCAGCCGGAGGGGCAATGAGCAGTTCTTC.